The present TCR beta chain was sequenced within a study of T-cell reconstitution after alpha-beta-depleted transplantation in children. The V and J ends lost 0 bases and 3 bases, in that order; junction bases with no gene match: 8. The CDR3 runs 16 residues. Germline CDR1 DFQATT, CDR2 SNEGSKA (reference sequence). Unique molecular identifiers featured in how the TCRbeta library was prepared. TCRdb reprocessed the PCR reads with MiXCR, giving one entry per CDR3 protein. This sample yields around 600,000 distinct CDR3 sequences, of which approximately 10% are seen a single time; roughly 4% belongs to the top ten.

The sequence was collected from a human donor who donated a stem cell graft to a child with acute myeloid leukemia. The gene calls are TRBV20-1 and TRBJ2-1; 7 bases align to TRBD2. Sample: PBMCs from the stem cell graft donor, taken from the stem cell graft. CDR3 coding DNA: TGCAGTGCTAGAGAGATTGCGGGACTACTCTACAATGAGCAGTTCTTC. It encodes CSAREIAGLLYNEQFF.